This TCR beta chain is from a study of T-cell memory formation after mild COVID-19. The CDR3 has 14 residues. The germline gives CDR1 DFQATT, CDR2 SNEGSKA (reference sequence). Trimming removed 0 bases at V and 6 bases at J, with 14 bases between. TCRdb re-called the 5' RACE reads with MiXCR, one entry per CDR3 protein. Among roughly 190,000 distinct CDR3 sequences listed, 27% were seen once. The chain combines TRBV20-1 with TRBJ1-1; D is perhaps TRBD1 (5 bases). The source of this sequence is an adult woman who had mild COVID-19 (a few samples of this study predate the infection). Cell type and time point are not known. Sequenced input: PBMCs or a T cell subset sorted from them (not recorded which). CDR3 in DNA: TGCAGTGCTAGAGAGAAGACAGCCCGCTCTGAAGCTTTCTTT. This encodes CSAREKTARSEAFF.